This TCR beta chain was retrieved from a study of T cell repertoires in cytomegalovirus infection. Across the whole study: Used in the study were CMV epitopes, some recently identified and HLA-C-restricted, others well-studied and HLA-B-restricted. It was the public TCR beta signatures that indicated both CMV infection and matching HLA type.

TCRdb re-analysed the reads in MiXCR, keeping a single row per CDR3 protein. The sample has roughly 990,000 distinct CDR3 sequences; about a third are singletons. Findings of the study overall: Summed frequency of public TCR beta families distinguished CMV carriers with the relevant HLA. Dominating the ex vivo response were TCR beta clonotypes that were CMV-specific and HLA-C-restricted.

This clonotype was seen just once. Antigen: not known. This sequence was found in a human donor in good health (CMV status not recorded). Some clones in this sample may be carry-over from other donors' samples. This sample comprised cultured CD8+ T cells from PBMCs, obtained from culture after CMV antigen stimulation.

The CDR3 coding sequence is TGTGCTAGTGGCCTGCCTGAAAAACTGTTTTTT. It encodes CASGLPEKLFF. V and J are TRBV12-5 and TRBJ1-4, with no clear D. V lost 6 bases and J 7 bases, leaving 6 bases between the germline ends. CDR1 and CDR2 from the germline V gene are LGHNT and FRNRAP. CDR3 length equals 11 residues.